This record concerns one T cell receptor (beta chain) sequence. Original data processing: Amplified reference gene primers provided the basis for estimating nucleated cell counts. Sequenced by immunoSEQ multiplex PCR; TCRdb stores in-frame clones only, minus some. From that table come the V and J calls and clone size; the DNA was used to work out D and trimming. The table lists approximately 170,000 clones, 65% to 85% of them singletons. CDR3 size: 16 residues. This sample was taken from a study of blood T cell repertoires in COVID-19. Participants had their cohort set by participant-reported clinical history.

The specimen was PBMCs or T cells enriched from blood (not recorded which). The V call is TRBV21-1, the J call TRBJ1-6. TRBV21-1 is a listed pseudogene. The receptor comes from a man aged 40-55 years who had recovered from COVID-19. CDR3 sequence (DNA): TGTGCCAGCAGCCCTCCGACGGGATGGGTGCGATCACCCCTCCACTTT. Translation gives CASSPPTGWVRSPLHF.